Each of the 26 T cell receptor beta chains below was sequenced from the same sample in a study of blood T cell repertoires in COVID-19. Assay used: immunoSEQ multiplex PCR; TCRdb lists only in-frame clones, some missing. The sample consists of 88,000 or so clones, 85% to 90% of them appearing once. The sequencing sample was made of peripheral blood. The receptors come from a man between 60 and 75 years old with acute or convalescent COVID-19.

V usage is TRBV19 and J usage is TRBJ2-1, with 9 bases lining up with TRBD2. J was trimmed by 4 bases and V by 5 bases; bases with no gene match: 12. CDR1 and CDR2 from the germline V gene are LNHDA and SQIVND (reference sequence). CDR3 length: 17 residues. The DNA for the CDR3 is TGTGCCAGTAGTTCCCCGCCCGGGACTAGCAGATACAATGAGCAGTTCTTC. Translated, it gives CASSSPPGTSRYNEQFF.

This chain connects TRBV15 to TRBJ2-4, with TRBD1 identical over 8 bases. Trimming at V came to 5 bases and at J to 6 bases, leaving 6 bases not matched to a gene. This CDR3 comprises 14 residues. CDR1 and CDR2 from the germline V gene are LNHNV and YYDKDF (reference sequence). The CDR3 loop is CATSASTGGNIQYF. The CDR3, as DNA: TGTGCCACCAGCGCTTCAACAGGGGGAAACATTCAGTACTTC.

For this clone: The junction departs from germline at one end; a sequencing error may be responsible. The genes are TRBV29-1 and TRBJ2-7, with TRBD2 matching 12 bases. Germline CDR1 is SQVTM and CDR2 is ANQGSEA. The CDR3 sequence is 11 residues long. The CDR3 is CSVEASGRALF. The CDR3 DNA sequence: TGCAGCGTTGAAGCTAGCGGGAGGGCCCTCTTC.

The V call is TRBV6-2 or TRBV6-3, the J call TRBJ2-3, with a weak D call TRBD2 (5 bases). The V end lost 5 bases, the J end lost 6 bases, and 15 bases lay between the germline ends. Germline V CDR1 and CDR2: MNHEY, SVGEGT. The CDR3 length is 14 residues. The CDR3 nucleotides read TGTGCCAGCAGTAAGGGTTCTAGCCGGGATACGCAGTATTTT. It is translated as CASSKGSSRDTQYF.

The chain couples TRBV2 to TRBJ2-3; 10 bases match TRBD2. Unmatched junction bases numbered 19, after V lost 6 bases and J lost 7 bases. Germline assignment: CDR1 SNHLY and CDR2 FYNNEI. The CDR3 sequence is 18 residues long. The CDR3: CASSLKASGGASWNTQYF. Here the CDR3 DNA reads TGTGCCAGCAGCTTGAAGGCGAGCGGGGGGGCCTCATGGAATACGCAGTATTTT.

CDR3 loop: CASRGDQGTGELFF. DNA for the CDR3: TGTGCCAGCCGGGGGGACCAAGGCACCGGGGAGCTGTTTTTT. V gene TRBV2 combines with J gene TRBJ2-2; TRBD2 agrees at 7 bases. The CDR3 has 14 amino acids. The J segment lost 4 bases and the V segment lost 8 bases, leaving 7 bases of the junction unmatched. CDR1 and CDR2 from the germline V gene are SNHLY and FYNNEI.

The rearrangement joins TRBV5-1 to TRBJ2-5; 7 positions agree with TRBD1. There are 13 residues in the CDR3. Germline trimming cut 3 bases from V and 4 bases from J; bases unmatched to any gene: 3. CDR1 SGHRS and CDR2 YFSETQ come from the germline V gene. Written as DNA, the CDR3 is TGCGCCAGCAGCTCGACAGGGATAGAGACCCAGTACTTC. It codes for CASSSTGIETQYF.

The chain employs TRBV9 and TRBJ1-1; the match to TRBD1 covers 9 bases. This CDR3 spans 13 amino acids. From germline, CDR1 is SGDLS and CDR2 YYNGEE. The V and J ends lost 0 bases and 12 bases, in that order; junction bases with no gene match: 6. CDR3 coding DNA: TGTGCCAGCAGCGTAGAGGACAGGGGTATGACTTTCTTT. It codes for CASSVEDRGMTFF. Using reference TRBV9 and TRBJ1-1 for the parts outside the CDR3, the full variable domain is DSGVTQTPKHLITATGQRVTLRCSPRSGDLSVYWYQQSLDQGLQFLIQYYNGEERAKGNILERFSAQQFPDLHSELNLSSLELGDSALYFCASSVEDRGMTFFGQGTRLTVV.

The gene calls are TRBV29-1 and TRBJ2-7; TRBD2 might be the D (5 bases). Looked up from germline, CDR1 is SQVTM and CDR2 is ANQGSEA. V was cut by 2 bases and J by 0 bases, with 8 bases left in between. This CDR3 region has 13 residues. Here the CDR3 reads CSVEIANSYEQYF. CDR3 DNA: TGCAGCGTTGAAATAGCGAACTCCTACGAGCAGTACTTC.

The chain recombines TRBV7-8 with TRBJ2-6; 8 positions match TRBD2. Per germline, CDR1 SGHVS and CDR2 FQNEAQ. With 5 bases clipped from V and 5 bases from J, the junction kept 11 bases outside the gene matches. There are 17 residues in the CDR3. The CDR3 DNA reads TGTGCCAGCAGCCACCTACTGGCGGGGGGCTGGGCCAACGTCCTGACTTTC. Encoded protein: CASSHLLAGGWANVLTF.

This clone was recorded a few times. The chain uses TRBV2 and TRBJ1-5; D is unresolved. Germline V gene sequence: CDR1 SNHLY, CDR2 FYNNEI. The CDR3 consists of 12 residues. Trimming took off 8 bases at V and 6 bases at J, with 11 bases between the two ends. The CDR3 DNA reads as TGTGCCAGCCACCGGGTTGGTCAGCCCCAGCATTTT. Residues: CASHRVGQPQHF. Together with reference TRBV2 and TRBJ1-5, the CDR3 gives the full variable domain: EPEVTQTPSHQVTQMGQEVILRCVPISNHLYFYWYRQILGQKVEFLVSFYNNEISEKSEIFDDQFSVERPDGSNFTLKIRSTKLEDSAMYFCASHRVGQPQHFGDGTRLSIL.

The CDR3 reads CASSIGGASGNTIYF. The CDR3 DNA reads TGTGCCAGTAGTATCGGTGGGGCGTCTGGAAACACCATATATTTT. The gene calls are TRBV19 and TRBJ1-3; D is possibly TRBD1 (5 bases). The CDR3 length is 15 residues. CDR1 LNHDA and CDR2 SQIVND come from the germline V gene (reference sequence). The ends were cut back, 3 bases at V and 1 base at J, with 10 bases in the middle.

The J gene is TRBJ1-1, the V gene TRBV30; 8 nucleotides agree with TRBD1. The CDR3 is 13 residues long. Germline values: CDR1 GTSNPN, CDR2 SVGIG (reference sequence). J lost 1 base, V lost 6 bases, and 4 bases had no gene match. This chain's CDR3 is CACRTGQNTEAFF. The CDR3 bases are TGTGCCTGCCGGACAGGGCAGAACACTGAAGCTTTCTTT.

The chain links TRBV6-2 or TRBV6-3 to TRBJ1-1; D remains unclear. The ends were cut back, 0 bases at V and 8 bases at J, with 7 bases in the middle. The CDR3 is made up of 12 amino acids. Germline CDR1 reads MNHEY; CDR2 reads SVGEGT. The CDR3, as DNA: TGTGCCAGCAGTTACTCCGGGAGGGAAGCTTTCTTT. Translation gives CASSYSGREAFF.

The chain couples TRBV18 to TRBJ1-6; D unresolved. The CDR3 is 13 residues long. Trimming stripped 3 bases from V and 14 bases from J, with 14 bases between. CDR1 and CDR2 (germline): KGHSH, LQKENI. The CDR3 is CASSPPLRLALHF. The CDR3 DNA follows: TGTGCCAGCTCACCGCCGCTACGATTAGCCCTCCACTTT.

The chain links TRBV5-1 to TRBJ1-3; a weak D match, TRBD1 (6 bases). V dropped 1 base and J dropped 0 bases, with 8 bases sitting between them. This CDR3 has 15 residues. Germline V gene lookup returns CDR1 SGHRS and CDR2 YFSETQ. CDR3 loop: CASSLTGSSGNTIYF. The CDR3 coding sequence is TGCGCCAGCAGCTTGACAGGGAGCTCTGGAAACACCATATATTTT.

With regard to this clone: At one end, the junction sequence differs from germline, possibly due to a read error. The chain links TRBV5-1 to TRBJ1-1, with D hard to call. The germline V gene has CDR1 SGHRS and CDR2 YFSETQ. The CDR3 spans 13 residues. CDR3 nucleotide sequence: TGCGCCAGCCTCGCCAATTTGAACAGTGAAGCTTTCTTT. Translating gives CASLANLNSEAFF.

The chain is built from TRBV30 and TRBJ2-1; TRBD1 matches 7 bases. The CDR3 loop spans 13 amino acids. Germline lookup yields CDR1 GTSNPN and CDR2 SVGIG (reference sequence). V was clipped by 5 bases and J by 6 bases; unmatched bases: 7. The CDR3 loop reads CAWERRQGNEQFF. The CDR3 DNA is TGTGCCTGGGAACGCCGACAGGGCAATGAGCAGTTCTTC.

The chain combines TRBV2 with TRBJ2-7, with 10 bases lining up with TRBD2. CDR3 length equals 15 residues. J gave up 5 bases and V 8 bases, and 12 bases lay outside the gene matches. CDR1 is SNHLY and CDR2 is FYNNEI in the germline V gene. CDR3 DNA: TGTGCCAGCCTCCGTCAGGTTCTAGCGGGGGACGAGCAGTACTTC. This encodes CASLRQVLAGDEQYF.

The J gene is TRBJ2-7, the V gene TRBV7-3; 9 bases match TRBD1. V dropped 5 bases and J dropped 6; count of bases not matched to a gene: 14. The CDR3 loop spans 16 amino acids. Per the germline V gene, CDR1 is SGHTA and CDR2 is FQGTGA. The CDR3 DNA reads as TGTGCCAGCAGCGCGGAGTGGACAGGGGTTTCTTCCGAGCAGTACTTC. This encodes CASSAEWTGVSSEQYF.

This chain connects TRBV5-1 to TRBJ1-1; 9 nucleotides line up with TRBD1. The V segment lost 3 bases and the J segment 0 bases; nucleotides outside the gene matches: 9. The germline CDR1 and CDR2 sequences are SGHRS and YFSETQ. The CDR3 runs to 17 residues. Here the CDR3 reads CASSSGQGRLMNTEAFF. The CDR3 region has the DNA TGCGCCAGCAGCTCGGGACAGGGAAGACTGATGAACACTGAAGCTTTCTTT.

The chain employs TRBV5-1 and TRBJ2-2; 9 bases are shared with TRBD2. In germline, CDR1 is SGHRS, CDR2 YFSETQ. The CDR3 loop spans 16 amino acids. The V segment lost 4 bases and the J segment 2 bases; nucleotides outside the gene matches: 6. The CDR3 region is CASSPVAGVNTGELFF. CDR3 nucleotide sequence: TGCGCCAGCAGCCCGGTAGCGGGAGTCAACACCGGGGAGCTGTTTTTT.

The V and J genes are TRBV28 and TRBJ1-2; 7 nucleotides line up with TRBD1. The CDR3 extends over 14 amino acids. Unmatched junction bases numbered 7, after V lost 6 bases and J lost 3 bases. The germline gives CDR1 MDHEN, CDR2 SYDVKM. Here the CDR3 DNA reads TGTGCCAGCAGGCGACAGGGTTCTCACTATGGCTACACCTTC. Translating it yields CASRRQGSHYGYTF.

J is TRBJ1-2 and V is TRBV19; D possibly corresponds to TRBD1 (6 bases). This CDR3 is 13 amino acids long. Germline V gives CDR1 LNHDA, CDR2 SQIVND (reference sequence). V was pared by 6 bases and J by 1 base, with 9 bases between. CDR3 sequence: CASRLDSNYGYTF. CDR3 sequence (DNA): TGTGCCAGTAGGCTGGACAGTAACTATGGCTACACCTTC.

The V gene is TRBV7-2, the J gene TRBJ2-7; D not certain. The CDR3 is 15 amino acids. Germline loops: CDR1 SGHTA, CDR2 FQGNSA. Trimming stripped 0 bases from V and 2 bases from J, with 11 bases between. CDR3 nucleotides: TGTGCCAGCAGCTTAGCGTTCCGGGTCACCTACGAGCAGTACTTC. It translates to CASSLAFRVTYEQYF.

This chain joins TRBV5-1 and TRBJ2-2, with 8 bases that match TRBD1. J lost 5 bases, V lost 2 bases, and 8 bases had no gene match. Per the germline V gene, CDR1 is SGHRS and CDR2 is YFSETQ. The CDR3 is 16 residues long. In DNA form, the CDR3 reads TGCGCCAGCAGCTTAACAGGGGGGCCACGGACCGGGGAGCTGTTTTTT. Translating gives CASSLTGGPRTGELFF.